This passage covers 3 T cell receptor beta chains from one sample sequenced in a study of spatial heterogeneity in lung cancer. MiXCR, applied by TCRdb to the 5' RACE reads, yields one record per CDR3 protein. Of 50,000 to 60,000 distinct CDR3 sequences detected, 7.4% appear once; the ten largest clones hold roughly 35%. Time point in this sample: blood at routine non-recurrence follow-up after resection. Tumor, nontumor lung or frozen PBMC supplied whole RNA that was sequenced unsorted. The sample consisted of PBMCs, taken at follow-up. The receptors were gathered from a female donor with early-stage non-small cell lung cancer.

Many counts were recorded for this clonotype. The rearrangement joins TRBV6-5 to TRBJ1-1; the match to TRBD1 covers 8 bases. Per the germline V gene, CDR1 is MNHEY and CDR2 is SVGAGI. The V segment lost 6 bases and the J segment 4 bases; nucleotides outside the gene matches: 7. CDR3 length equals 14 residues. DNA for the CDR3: TGTGCCAGCAGGACTCCAGGGGGCGGCACTGAAGCTTTCTTT. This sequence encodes CASRTPGGGTEAFF.

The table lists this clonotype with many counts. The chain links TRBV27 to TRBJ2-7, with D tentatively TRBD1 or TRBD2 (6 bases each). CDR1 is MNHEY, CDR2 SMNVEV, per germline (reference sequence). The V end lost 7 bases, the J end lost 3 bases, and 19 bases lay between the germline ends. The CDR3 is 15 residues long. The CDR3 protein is CASKREAGELYEQYF. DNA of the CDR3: TGTGCCAGCAAGAGGGAGGCAGGGGAACTCTACGAGCAGTACTTC.

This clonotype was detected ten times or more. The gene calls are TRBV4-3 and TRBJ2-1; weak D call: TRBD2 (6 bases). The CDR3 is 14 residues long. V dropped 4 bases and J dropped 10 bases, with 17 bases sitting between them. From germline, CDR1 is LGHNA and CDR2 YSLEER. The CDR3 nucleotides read TGCGCCAGCAGCCGAAATCCCGGGACTCTCGAGCAGTTCTTC. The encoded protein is CASSRNPGTLEQFF.